This entry concerns a single TCR beta chain. Antigen unknown. These data originate in a study of cytomegalovirus exposure and HLA in healthy donors. It was with 60 Vbeta and 13 Jbeta primers that the PCR ran. Here immunoSEQ multiplex PCR was the method, and the copy in TCRdb shows in-frame clones only, minus some. The sample carries about 220,000 clones, 60% to 80% recorded once. Findings and caveats of the study: Later work found most CMV-associated TCR beta chains apparently HLA-restricted. The classifier reportedly diagnosed cytomegalovirus status with high specificity and sensitivity.

Donors were ostensibly healthy at sampling, although undocumented immune exposures were probable. Material: PBMCs. This clonotype was sampled from a woman in her 30s in good health and CMV-seronegative.

Here the CDR3 DNA reads TGTGCCAGCAGCTGGACTCAGGACCCTGTCTTGGAGGCCCAGCATTTT. This gives the protein CASSWTQDPVLEAQHF. V usage is TRBV5-5 and J usage is TRBJ1-5; no reliable D call. The V gene lost 3 bases and the J gene lost 11 bases, with 24 bases spanning the gap. The CDR3 length is 16 residues. CDR1 is SGHKS and CDR2 is YYEKEE in the germline V gene (reference sequence). Looking up the rest from reference TRBV5-5 and TRBJ1-5 gives the full variable domain: DAGVTQSPTHLIKTRGQQVTLRCSPISGHKSVSWYQQVLGQGPQFIFQYYEKEERGRGNFPDRFSARQFPNYSSELNVNALLLGDSALYLCASSWTQDPVLEAQHFGDGTRLSIL.